The rows below give T cell receptor beta chains drawn from one sample of a study of cytomegalovirus exposure and HLA in healthy donors. The table came from immunoSEQ multiplex PCR; TCRdb's copy has only in-frame clones and leaves some out. The sample has under 200,000 clones, roughly 68% seen once. Sequenced: PBMCs. All receptors derive from a woman between 25 and 40 years old in good health and CMV-seronegative. The CDR3 runs from the conserved cysteine through the conserved F or W. A D gene is named only where the DNA matches it firmly. Clone size is given for some rows only: seen once, a few or many times, or a class if the clone is expanded.

TRBJ1-1 . TRBV14 TRBD1 15 CASSLRDRENTEAFF TGTGCCAGCAGCCTCCGGGACAGGGAGAACACTGAAGCTTTCTTT
TRBJ2-1 . TRBV6-5 TRBD2 13 CASSYLAGPGQFF TGTGCCAGCAGTTACCTAGCGGGACCCGGGCAGTTCTTC
TRBJ2-2 . TRBV19 TRBD1 16 CASTQSRGPNTGELFF TGTGCCAGTACTCAGTCCAGGGGGCCTAACACCGGGGAGCTGTTTTTT
TRBJ2-1 . TRBV10-1 . 11 CASRNLGEQFF TGCGCCAGCAGGAACCTAGGTGAGCAGTTCTTC
TRBJ1-5 . TRBV19 . 13 CASSIGADQPQHF TGTGCCAGTAGTATAGGGGCAGATCAGCCCCAGCATTTT
TRBJ1-1 . TRBV30 . 14 CAWKWDNVNTEAFF TGTGCCTGGAAATGGGACAACGTGAACACTGAAGCTTTCTTT
TRBJ2-2 . TRBV5-1 . 15 CASSLGWGDTGELFF TGCGCCAGCAGCTTGGGATGGGGAGACACCGGGGAGCTGTTTTTT
TRBJ2-3 . TRBV6-4 TRBD2 16 CASSERESGHTDTQYF TGTGCCAGCAGTGAGCGGGAGTCTGGACACACAGATACGCAGTATTTT
TRBJ2-7 few TRBV6-1 . 14 CASSEITVSYEQYF TGTGCCAGCAGTGAAATCACAGTCTCCTACGAGCAGTACTTC
TRBJ2-1 . TRBV9 TRBD2 20 CASSKTAIPYLAGGQNEQFF TGTGCCAGCAGCAAAACTGCCATACCCTACTTAGCGGGGGGGCAGAATGAGCAGTTCTTC
TRBJ1-5 once TRBV19 TRBD1 15 CASSQGGWGNQPQHF TGTGCCAGTAGTCAGGGGGGATGGGGCAATCAGCCCCAGCATTTT
TRBJ2-1 . TRBV5-1 TRBD2 15 CASSPGTSGGGEQFF TGCGCCAGCAGCCCGGGGACTAGCGGGGGCGGTGAGCAGTTCTTC
TRBJ2-3 once TRBV7-9 . 17 CASSLRYSGAPTDTQYF TGTGCCAGCAGCTTACGGTACAGCGGAGCCCCTACAGATACGCAGTATTTT
TRBJ1-5 . TRBV10-3 . 14 CAISPGDSNQPQHF TGTGCCATCAGTCCGGGGGATAGCAATCAGCCCCAGCATTTT
TRBJ2-3 . TRBV7-8 TRBD2 21 CASSPRVRGLAGPSSTDTQYF TGTGCCAGCAGCCCCAGGGTCCGCGGACTAGCGGGGCCAAGTAGCACAGATACGCAGTATTTT
TRBJ2-2 . TRBV7-9 TRBD1 16 CASSPPGQGGTGELFF TGTGCCAGCAGCCCTCCGGGACAGGGGGGCACCGGGGAGCTGTTTTTT
TRBJ2-7 . TRBV4-1 . 13 CASSQVRFYEQYF TGCGCCAGCAGCCAAGTTCGGTTCTACGAGCAGTACTTC
TRBJ2-2 few TRBV27 . 14 CASKRTPPDGELFF TGTGCCAGCAAGAGGACACCCCCGGACGGGGAGCTGTTTTTT
TRBJ2-2 . TRBV11-1 . 15 CASSLLGAGSGELFF TGTGCCAGCAGCCTCCTAGGCGCCGGATCCGGGGAGCTGTTTTTT
TRBJ1-2 . TRBV11-2 . 13 CASSPVRGYGYTF TGTGCCAGCAGCCCGGTAAGGGGCTATGGCTACACCTTC
TRBJ1-5 . TRBV18 TRBD1 17 CASSPLPGTGKGQPQHF TGTGCCAGCTCACCTCTACCCGGGACAGGGAAAGGTCAGCCCCAGCATTTT
TRBJ2-7 . TRBV11-2 TRBD1 17 CASSLAPPGTGAYEQYF TGTGCCAGCAGCTTAGCGCCACCCGGGACAGGAGCCTACGAGCAGTACTTC
TRBJ1-2 many TRBV5-6 . 17 CASSPILPGGSDYGYTF TGTGCCAGCAGCCCAATACTACCGGGCGGGTCAGACTATGGCTACACCTTC
TRBJ2-5 . TRBV4-2 . 16 CASSLERGAGVLTQYF TGTGCCAGCAGCCTCGAAAGAGGGGCAGGGGTTTTGACCCAGTACTTC
TRBJ2-7 . TRBV4-1 . 13 CASSPGQSYEQYF TGCGCCAGCAGCCCAGGTCAGTCCTACGAGCAGTACTTC
TRBJ1-1 . TRBV5-1 . 15 CASSSGRQTYTEAFF TGCGCCAGCAGCTCCGGGCGACAGACGTACACTGAAGCTTTCTTT
TRBJ2-2 . TRBV7-3 . 15 CASSSALSGTGELFF TGTGCCAGCAGCTCCGCGCTCTCGGGAACCGGGGAGCTGTTTTTT